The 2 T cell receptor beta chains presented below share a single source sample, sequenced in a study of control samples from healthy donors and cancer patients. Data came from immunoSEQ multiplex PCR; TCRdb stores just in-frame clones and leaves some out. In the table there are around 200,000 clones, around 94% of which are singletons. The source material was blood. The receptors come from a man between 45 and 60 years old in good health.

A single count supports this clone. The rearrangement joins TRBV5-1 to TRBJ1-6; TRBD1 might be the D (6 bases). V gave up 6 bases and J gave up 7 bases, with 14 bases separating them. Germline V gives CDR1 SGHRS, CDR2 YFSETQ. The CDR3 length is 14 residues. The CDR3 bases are TGCGCCAGCAACTACGGACAGAGCAATTCACCCCTCCACTTT. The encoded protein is CASNYGQSNSPLHF.

The CDR3 loop reads CASSEWAANYGYTF. The CDR3 nucleotides read TGTGCCAGCAGTGAATGGGCAGCTAACTATGGCTACACCTTC. The rearrangement joins TRBV6-1 to TRBJ1-2; D not resolved. This CDR3 region has 14 residues. Germline V CDR1 and CDR2: MNHNS, SASEGT. V was cut by 2 bases and J by 0 bases, with 7 bases left in between.